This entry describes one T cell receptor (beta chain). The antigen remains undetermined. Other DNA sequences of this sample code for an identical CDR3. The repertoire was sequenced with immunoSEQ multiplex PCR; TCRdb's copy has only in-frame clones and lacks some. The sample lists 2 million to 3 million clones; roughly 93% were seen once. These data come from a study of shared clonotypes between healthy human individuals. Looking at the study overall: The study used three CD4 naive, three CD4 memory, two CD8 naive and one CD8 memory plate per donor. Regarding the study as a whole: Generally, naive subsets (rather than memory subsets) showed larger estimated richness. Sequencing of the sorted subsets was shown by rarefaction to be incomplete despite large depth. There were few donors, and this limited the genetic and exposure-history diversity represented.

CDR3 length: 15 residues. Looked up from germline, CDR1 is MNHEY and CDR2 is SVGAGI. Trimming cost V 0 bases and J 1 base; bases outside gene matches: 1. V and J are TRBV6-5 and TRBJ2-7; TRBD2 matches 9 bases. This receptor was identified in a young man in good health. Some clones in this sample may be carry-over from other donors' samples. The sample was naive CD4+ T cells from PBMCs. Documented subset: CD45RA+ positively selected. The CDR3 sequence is CASSYSSGRSYEQYF. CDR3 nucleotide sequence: TGTGCCAGCAGTTACTCTAGCGGGAGATCCTACGAGCAGTACTTC.